Listed here is a single T cell receptor (beta chain). The data were produced by immunoSEQ multiplex PCR, yet TCRdb's version contains in-frame clones alone and is incomplete. The sample includes tens of thousands of clones, approximately 90% of them seen just once. Germline V gene sequence: CDR1 SGHKS, CDR2 YYEKEE (reference sequence). The CDR3 spans 15 residues. V shed 3 bases and J 9 bases; nucleotides not matched to a gene: 8. This entry belongs to a study of blood T cell repertoires in COVID-19. Study details: Samples came from the United States, Italy and Spain, spanning acute and convalescent COVID-19. T cells, B-cell-depleted T cells, or PBMCs provided the cDNA or gDNA that served as material.

The sequence was obtained from a man aged 70-80 years with active or convalescent COVID-19. Sequencing was performed on peripheral blood. The chain recombines TRBV5-5 with TRBJ2-3; 12 bases fit TRBD2. CDR3 in amino acids: CASSYTSGRSRTQYF. The CDR3 DNA sequence: TGTGCCAGCAGCTACACTAGCGGGAGGTCCCGGACGCAGTATTTT.